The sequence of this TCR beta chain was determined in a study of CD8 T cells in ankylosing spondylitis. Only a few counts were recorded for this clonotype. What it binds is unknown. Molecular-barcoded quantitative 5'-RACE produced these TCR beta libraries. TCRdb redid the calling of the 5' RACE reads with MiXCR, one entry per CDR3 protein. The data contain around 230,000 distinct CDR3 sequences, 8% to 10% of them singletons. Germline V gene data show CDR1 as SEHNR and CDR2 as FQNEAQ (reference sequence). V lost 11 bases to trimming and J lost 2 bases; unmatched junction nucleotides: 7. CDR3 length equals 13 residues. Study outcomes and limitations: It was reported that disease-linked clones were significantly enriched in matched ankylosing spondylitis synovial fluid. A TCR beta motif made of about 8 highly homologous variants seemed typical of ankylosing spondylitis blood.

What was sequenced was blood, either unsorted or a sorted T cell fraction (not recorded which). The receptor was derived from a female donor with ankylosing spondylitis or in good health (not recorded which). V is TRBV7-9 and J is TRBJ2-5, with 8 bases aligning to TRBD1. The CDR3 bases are TGTGCCGGGGCGGACAGGGCGCAAGAGACCCAGTACTTC. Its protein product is CAGADRAQETQYF.